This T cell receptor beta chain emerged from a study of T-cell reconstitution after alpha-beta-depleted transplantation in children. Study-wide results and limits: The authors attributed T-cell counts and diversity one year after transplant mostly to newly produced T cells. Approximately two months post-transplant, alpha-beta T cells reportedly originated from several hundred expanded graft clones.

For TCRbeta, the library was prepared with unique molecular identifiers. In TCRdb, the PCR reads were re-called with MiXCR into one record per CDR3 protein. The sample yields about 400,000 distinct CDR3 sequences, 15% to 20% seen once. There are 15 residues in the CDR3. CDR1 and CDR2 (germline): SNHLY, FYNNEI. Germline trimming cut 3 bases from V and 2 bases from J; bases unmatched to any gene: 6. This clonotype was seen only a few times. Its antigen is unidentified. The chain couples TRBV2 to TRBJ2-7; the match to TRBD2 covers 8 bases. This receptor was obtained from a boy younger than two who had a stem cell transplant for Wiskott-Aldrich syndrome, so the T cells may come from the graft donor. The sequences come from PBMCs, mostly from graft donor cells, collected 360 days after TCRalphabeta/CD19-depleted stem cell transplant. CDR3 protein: CASSEGLERAYEQYF. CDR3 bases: TGTGCCAGCAGTGAGGGACTAGAGCGGGCCTACGAGCAGTACTTC.